This T cell receptor beta chain was found in a study of cytomegalovirus exposure and HLA in healthy donors. Germline assignment: CDR1 MDHEN and CDR2 SYDVKM. V gave up 4 bases and J gave up 2 bases; unmatched junction bases: 8. CDR3 length: 16 amino acids. Study-wide findings and caveats: Cytomegalovirus-associated TCR beta chains were listed, numbering some 180. Association of approximately 16,000 TCR beta sequences with HLA alleles was found at 0.05 false discovery rate in a later analysis.

13 Jbeta primers and 60 Vbeta primers were used for the PCR. Assay used: immunoSEQ multiplex PCR; TCRdb lists only in-frame clones, some missing. Found here are 100,000 to 150,000 clones, roughly a tenth of them singletons; the top ten hold around 4.6%. This clone was observed a few times. Its antigen remains unidentified. Participants comprised healthy donors of bone marrow. This chain uses TRBV28 with TRBJ2-1; TRBD1 aligns across 7 bases. The receptor was derived from a woman aged 18 to 35 in good health and CMV-seropositive. Sample: PBMCs. CDR3 in amino acids: CASSSLTGLPYNEQFF. In nucleotides, the CDR3 is TGTGCCAGCAGTTCCCTGACAGGGTTGCCCTACAATGAGCAGTTCTTC.